These 30 T cell receptor beta chains were all obtained from the same sample, sequenced in a study of cytomegalovirus exposure and HLA in healthy donors. PCR was performed using 60 Vbeta and 13 Jbeta primers. Clones were read by immunoSEQ multiplex PCR, and TCRdb kept only the in-frame ones, dropping some. Of fewer than 95,000 clones in the sample, 76% are singletons; the top ten hold about 3%. The specimen was PBMCs. All receptors come from a man aged 35 to 55 in good health and CMV-seronegative.

J is TRBJ2-1 and V is TRBV19; weak D call: TRBD1 (6 bases). V lost 4 bases and J 2 bases, leaving 18 bases between the germline ends. Germline V lookup: CDR1 LNHDA, CDR2 SQIVND (reference sequence). This CDR3 has 17 amino acids. The CDR3, as DNA: TGTGCCAGTAGTACATACAGGGCGGCAAGTGCCTACAATGAGCAGTTCTTC. It codes for CASSTYRAASAYNEQFF.

This rearrangement joins TRBV11-2 to TRBJ1-2, with unresolved D. Germline V lookup: CDR1 SGHAT, CDR2 FQNNGV. This CDR3 region has 14 residues. V lost 4 bases, J lost 5 bases, and 14 bases lay in between. CDR3 bases: TGTGCCAGCAGCTCCCAGCGGGCGGGTTATGGCTACACCTTC. It encodes CASSSQRAGYGYTF.

The chain employs TRBV27 and TRBJ2-2; the D is unclear. The CDR3 has 12 residues. Germline loops: CDR1 MNHEY, CDR2 SMNVEV (reference sequence). V gave up 8 bases and J gave up 7 bases, with 11 bases separating them. The CDR3 DNA follows: TGTGCCAGCCGCGAGTATGGCGGGGAGCTGTTTTTT. This translates into CASREYGGELFF.

This chain joins TRBV7-9 and TRBJ1-4; a possible D gene is TRBD1 (6 bases). The CDR3 spans 16 residues. The V end lost 1 base, the J end lost 0 bases, and 9 bases lay between the germline ends. Germline V gene sequence: CDR1 SEHNR, CDR2 FQNEAQ (reference sequence). CDR3 residues: CASSLVGGATNEKLFF. The DNA for the CDR3 is TGTGCCAGCAGCTTAGTAGGGGGAGCAACTAATGAAAAACTGTTTTTT.

This clone was observed a few times. J is TRBJ1-1 and V is TRBV30; TRBD1 might be the D (5 bases). Germline lookup yields CDR1 GTSNPN and CDR2 SVGIG (reference sequence). V lost 2 bases and J lost 5, with 12 bases in between. The CDR3 covers 13 residues. Here the CDR3 reads CAWSPGLLTEAFF. CDR3 nucleotides: TGTGCCTGGAGTCCGGGACTGCTTACTGAAGCTTTCTTT.

This chain joins TRBV6-1 and TRBJ2-7, with TRBD2 as a possible D gene (6 bases). The V gene's germline CDR1 is MNHNS and CDR2 SASEGT. V was trimmed by 7 bases and J by 3 bases, leaving 16 bases between them. CDR3 length: 14 residues. CDR3 sequence reads: CASKPRDGYYEQYF. CDR3 nucleotides: TGTGCCAGCAAGCCGCGGGACGGATACTACGAGCAGTACTTC.

The V gene is TRBV7-3, the J gene TRBJ1-1; tentatively, D is TRBD1 (6 bases). The CDR3 is 12 amino acids. Germline V gene lookup returns CDR1 SGHTA and CDR2 FQGTGA. Trimming stripped 5 bases from V and 10 bases from J, with 14 bases between. CDR3 residues: CASSPGTRSAFF. CDR3 sequence (DNA): TGTGCCAGCAGCCCCGGGACAAGGTCAGCTTTCTTT.

This clone showed up just a few times. This chain connects TRBV7-6 to TRBJ2-7; 7 bases are a match to TRBD1. Germline V gives CDR1 SGHVS, CDR2 FNYEAQ. This CDR3 spans 15 amino acids. The V gene end was trimmed by 5 bases and the J gene end by 3 bases; junction bases not matched to a gene: 10. In DNA, the CDR3 is TGTGCCAGCAGCCCCGAGCCGACAGGGATCTACGAGCAGTACTTC. Translating gives CASSPEPTGIYEQYF. Using reference TRBV7-6 and TRBJ2-7 for the parts outside the CDR3, the full variable domain is GAGVSQSPRYKVTKRGQDVALRCDPISGHVSLYWYRQALGQGPEFLTYFNYEAQQDKSGLPNDRFSAERPEGSISTLTIQRTEQRDSAMYRCASSPEPTGIYEQYFGPGTRLTVT.

The gene calls are TRBV7-7 and TRBJ2-7; 9 bases agree with TRBD1. The CDR3 consists of 15 residues. Trimming removed 5 bases from V and 1 base from J; junction bases left unmatched: 6. CDR1 and CDR2 (germline): SSHAT, FNYEAQ (reference sequence). CDR3 amino acids: CASSDTGTGSYEQYF. The DNA for the CDR3 is TGTGCCAGCAGCGATACCGGGACAGGGTCCTACGAGCAGTACTTC.

The CDR3 sequence is CASSLDRTGEQFF. CDR3 bases: TGTGCCAGCAGCTTAGATAGGACTGGGGAGCAGTTCTTC. V and J are TRBV7-8 and TRBJ2-1; weak D call: TRBD2 (5 bases). Between the trimmed V and J ends, which lost 1 base and 10 bases, there was a span of 11 bases. CDR3 length: 13 amino acids. Germline V gene sequence: CDR1 SGHVS, CDR2 FQNEAQ.

The chain combines TRBV15 with TRBJ1-5, with D possibly being TRBD1 (6 bases). The germline V and J ends were trimmed by 3 bases and 1 base, with 13 bases remaining between them. CDR3 length: 16 amino acids. The germline V gene encodes CDR1 LNHNV and CDR2 YYDKDF (reference sequence). Here the CDR3 DNA reads TGTGCCACCAGCAGGGAACAGGGAGGGAGCAATCAGCCCCAGCATTTT. Protein product: CATSREQGGSNQPQHF. The variable domain in full, completed from reference TRBV15 and TRBJ1-5, reads DAMVIQNPRYQVTQFGKPVTLSCSQTLNHNVMYWYQQKSSQAPKLLFHYYDKDFNNEADTPDNFQSRRPNTSFCFLDIRSPGLGDTAMYLCATSREQGGSNQPQHFGDGTRLSIL.

The chain carries TRBV5-1 and TRBJ1-2; perhaps TRBD1 as D (6 bases). Trimming removed 4 bases from V and 4 bases from J, with 17 bases in between. Germline V gene lookup returns CDR1 SGHRS and CDR2 YFSETQ. This CDR3 spans 15 amino acids. The CDR3 DNA follows: TGCGCCAGCAGCCAAGGGGAGGGGGGCGTCTATGGCTACACCTTC. Its protein is CASSQGEGGVYGYTF.

This chain connects TRBV7-3 to TRBJ2-2, with 8 positions matching TRBD2. Germline assignment: CDR1 SGHTA and CDR2 FQGTGA. Losses at the gene ends were 5 bases for V and 5 bases for J; bases not matched to a gene: 4. The CDR3 runs to 14 residues. The CDR3 bases are TGTGCCAGCAGCACCACGGGGGGGACCGGGGAGCTGTTTTTT. Translation: CASSTTGGTGELFF.

This chain links TRBV18 with TRBJ1-1; 8 nucleotides line up with TRBD1. This CDR3 region has 14 residues. Germline lookup yields CDR1 KGHSH and CDR2 LQKENI. The ends lost 6 bases at V and 5 bases at J; junction bases unmatched: 8. This CDR3 reads CASSLQGGRTEAFF. Written as DNA, the CDR3 is TGTGCCAGCTCCCTACAGGGGGGGAGGACTGAAGCTTTCTTT.

The rearrangement joins TRBV11-3 to TRBJ2-1; possibly TRBD2 for D (7 bases). Germline V CDR1 and CDR2: SGHNT, YENEEA. V gave up 3 bases and J gave up 7 bases, with 16 bases separating them. The CDR3 length is 15 residues. Here the CDR3 DNA reads TGTGCCAGCAGCTTGGGGGGGGGCCATAGGAATGAGCAGTTCTTC. It yields the protein CASSLGGGHRNEQFF.

This clone was observed a single time. V and J are TRBV18 and TRBJ1-6, with 7 bases fitting TRBD1. CDR1 KGHSH and CDR2 LQKENI come from the germline V gene. The V segment lost 2 bases and the J segment 7 bases; nucleotides outside the gene matches: 8. The CDR3 has 16 residues. CDR3 DNA sequence: TGTGCCAGCTCACCAGAGACAGGGCTTACGAATTCACCCCTCCACTTT. Residues: CASSPETGLTNSPLHF.

The V call is TRBV28, the J call TRBJ2-7, with 8 bases lining up with TRBD1. The CDR3 has 17 amino acids. After removal of 5 bases from V and 4 bases from J, the junction contained 16 bases not matched to a gene. From germline, CDR1 is MDHEN and CDR2 SYDVKM. For the CDR3, the DNA is TGTGCCAGCAGTCCTGCCCGACTCGTAACAGGGGGTTACGAGCAGTACTTC. This encodes CASSPARLVTGGYEQYF.

Comments on this clone: At the DNA level, this CDR3 is encoded by other sequences in the same sample as well. The J gene is TRBJ2-1, the V gene TRBV5-6; 7 nucleotides agree with TRBD1. Germline CDR1 SGHDT, CDR2 YYEEEE. V lost 3 bases, J lost 4 bases, and 10 bases stayed unmatched. The CDR3 length is 16 residues. CDR3 DNA sequence: TGTGCCAGCAGCTCGAGACAGGGCTTTTATTACAATGAGCAGTTCTTC. This encodes CASSSRQGFYYNEQFF.

The chain is built from TRBV30 and TRBJ2-7; no firm D call. Trimming removed 4 bases from V and 2 bases from J, with 6 bases in between. Germline lookup yields CDR1 GTSNPN and CDR2 SVGIG (reference sequence). The CDR3 is made up of 11 amino acids. CDR3 coding DNA: TGTGCCTGGACCGCTACCTACGAGCAGTACTTC. It yields the protein CAWTATYEQYF.

The J gene is TRBJ2-2, the V gene TRBV15, with 16 bases that match TRBD2. The CDR3 covers 19 residues. CDR1 and CDR2 (germline): LNHNV, YYDKDF (reference sequence). The ends lost 4 bases at V and 3 bases at J; junction bases unmatched: 8. CDR3 in DNA: TGTGCCACCAGCACCCCGGGACTAGCGGGGGGGCGGTACACCGGGGAGCTGTTTTTT. It yields the protein CATSTPGLAGGRYTGELFF.

This chain joins TRBV5-1 and TRBJ2-7, with TRBD2 identical over 10 bases. Germline V gene sequence: CDR1 SGHRS, CDR2 YFSETQ. The CDR3 spans 14 residues. V was pared by 4 bases and J by 3 bases, with 4 bases of the junction left unmatched. The chain's CDR3 is CASSDPSGGYEQYF. The CDR3 coding sequence is TGCGCCAGCAGCGACCCTAGCGGGGGCTACGAGCAGTACTTC.

V is TRBV30 and J is TRBJ2-7; the match to TRBD1 covers 9 bases. Germline CDR1 and CDR2: GTSNPN and SVGIG (reference sequence). V was clipped by 3 bases and J by 3 bases; unmatched bases: 12. The CDR3 sequence is 16 residues long. CDR3 loop: CAWSILTGTGIYEQYF. As DNA, the CDR3 is TGTGCCTGGAGCATATTGACAGGGACAGGGATCTACGAGCAGTACTTC.

V is TRBV4-3 and J is TRBJ2-5, with a possible D match to TRBD1 (6 bases). TRBJ2-7 explains the end of the DNA better; the J call may be wrong. The germline CDR1 and CDR2 sequences are LGHNA and YSLEER. CDR3 length: 16 amino acids. The CDR3 coding sequence is TGCGCCAGCAGCCAAGATGCGGCAGGGGCGATGTACGAGCAGTACTTC. It yields the protein CASSQDAAGAMYEQYF.

V usage is TRBV27 and J usage is TRBJ1-2; 7 nucleotides line up with TRBD1. Germline trimming cut 2 bases from V and 4 bases from J; bases unmatched to any gene: 4. The V gene's germline CDR1 is MNHEY and CDR2 SMNVEV (reference sequence). This CDR3 has 14 amino acids. CDR3 loop: CASSLKGASYGYTF. CDR3 DNA: TGTGCCAGCAGTTTAAAGGGGGCTAGCTATGGCTACACCTTC.

Concerning this clone itself: A junction end diverges from the germline sequence, so it may reflect a read error. The chain has TRBV19 and TRBJ1-2, with D tentatively TRBD1 (5 bases). CDR1 is LNHDA and CDR2 is SQIVND in the germline V gene (reference sequence). This CDR3 comprises 13 residues. The CDR3 nucleotides are TGTGCCAGTAGTTTAGACAGAACCTATGGCTACACCTTC. This gives the protein CASSLDRTYGYTF.

V gene TRBV27 combines with J gene TRBJ2-1, with TRBD1 identical over 9 bases. The germline V gene encodes CDR1 MNHEY and CDR2 SMNVEV (reference sequence). V lost 1 base to trimming and J lost 3 bases; unmatched junction nucleotides: 4. This CDR3 is built from 16 residues. The CDR3 nucleotides read TGTGCCAGCAGTTTATTCGGGACAGGGATCTACAATGAGCAGTTCTTC. It specifies CASSLFGTGIYNEQFF.

The chain carries TRBV2 and TRBJ2-5; tentative D call: TRBD2 (5 bases). The CDR3 runs 18 residues. V shed 4 bases and J shed 2 bases, with 23 bases lying between them. The germline V gene has CDR1 SNHLY and CDR2 FYNNEI. The CDR3 sequence: CASSGAEREDFPQETQYF. The CDR3 region has the DNA TGTGCCAGCAGTGGGGCTGAGCGTGAGGACTTCCCACAAGAGACCCAGTACTTC.

The chain recombines TRBV6-5 with TRBJ2-2; 8 nucleotides match TRBD1. The length of the CDR3 is 15 residues. J was trimmed by 4 bases and V by 7 bases; bases with no gene match: 8. Germline CDR1 is MNHEY and CDR2 is SVGAGI. In DNA form, the CDR3 reads TGTGCCAGCACTATTCAGGGGGCGAGCACCGGGGAGCTGTTTTTT. Its protein is CASTIQGASTGELFF.

V and J are TRBV5-6 and TRBJ2-4, with a weak D call TRBD2 (5 bases). CDR1 is SGHDT, CDR2 YYEEEE, per germline. V was pared by 1 base and J by 0 bases, with 11 bases between. CDR3 length: 16 residues. This CDR3 reads CASSLPGSLAKNIQYF. CDR3 in DNA: TGTGCCAGCAGCTTGCCTGGGAGCTTAGCCAAAAACATTCAGTACTTC.

The chain combines TRBV20-1 with TRBJ1-6; D gene ambiguous. There are 11 residues in the CDR3. V dropped 5 bases and J dropped 5 bases, with 4 bases sitting between them. Germline CDR1 reads DFQATT; CDR2 reads SNEGSKA (reference sequence). CDR3 loop: CSALNNSPLHF. The CDR3 DNA reads TGCAGTGCTTTAAATAATTCACCCCTCCACTTT.